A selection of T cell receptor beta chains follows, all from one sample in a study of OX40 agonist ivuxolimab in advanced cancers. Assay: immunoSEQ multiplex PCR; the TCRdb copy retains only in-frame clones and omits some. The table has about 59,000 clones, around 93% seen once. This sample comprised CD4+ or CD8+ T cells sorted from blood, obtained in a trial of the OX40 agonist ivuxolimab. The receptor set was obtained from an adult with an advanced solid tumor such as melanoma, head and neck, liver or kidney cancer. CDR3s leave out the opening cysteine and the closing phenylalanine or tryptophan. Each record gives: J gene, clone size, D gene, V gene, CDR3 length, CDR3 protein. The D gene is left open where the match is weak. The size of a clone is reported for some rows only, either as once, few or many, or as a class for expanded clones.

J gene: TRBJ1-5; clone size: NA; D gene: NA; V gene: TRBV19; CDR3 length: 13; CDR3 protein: ASSIESYSNQPQH
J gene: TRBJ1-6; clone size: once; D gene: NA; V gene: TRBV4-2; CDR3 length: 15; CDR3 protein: ASSQPWTGPFDSLLH
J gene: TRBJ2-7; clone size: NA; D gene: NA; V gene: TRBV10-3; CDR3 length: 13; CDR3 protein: AIRTRDPSVDEQY
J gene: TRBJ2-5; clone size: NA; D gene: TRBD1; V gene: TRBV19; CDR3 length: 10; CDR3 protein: ASRGTEETQY
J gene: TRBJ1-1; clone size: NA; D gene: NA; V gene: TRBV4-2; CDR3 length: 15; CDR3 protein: ASSQEPLEGSGTEAF
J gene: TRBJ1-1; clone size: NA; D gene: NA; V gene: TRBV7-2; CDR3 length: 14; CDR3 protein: ASRVPGTPWYTEAF
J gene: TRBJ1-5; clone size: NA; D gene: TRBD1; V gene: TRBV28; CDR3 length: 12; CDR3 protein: ASSAGQGNQPQH
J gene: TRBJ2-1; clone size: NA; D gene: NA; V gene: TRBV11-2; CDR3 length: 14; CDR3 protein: ASSLLGREGFDEQF
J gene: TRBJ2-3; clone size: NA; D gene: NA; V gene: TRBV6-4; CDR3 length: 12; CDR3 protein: ASSDGGGTDTQY
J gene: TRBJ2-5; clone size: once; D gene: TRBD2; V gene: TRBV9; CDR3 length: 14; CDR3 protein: ASSAGGSGGRETQY
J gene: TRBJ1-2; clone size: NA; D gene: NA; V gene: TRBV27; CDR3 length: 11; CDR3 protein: ASSPSDGYGYT
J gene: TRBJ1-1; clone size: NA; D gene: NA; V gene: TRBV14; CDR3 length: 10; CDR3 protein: ASSTGFTEAF
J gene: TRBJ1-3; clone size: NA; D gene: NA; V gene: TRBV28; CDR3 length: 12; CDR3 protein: ASSLTRTGRTIY
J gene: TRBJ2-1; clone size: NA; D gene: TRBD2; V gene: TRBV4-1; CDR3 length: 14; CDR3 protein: ASSRNSGSALNEQF
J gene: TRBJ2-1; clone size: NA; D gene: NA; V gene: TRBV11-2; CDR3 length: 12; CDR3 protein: ASSLEDWDNEQF
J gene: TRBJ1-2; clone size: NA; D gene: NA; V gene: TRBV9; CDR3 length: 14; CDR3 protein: ASSPEQAQEYYGYT
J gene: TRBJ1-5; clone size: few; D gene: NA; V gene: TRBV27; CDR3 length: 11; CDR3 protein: ASSLWGNQPQH
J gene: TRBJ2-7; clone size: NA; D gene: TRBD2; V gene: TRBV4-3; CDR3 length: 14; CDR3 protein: ASSPQSSGETYEQY
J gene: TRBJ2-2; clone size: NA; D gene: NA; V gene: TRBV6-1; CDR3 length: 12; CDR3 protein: ASSELTGPGELF
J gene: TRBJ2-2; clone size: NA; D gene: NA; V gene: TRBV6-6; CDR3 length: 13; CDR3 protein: ASSYIEGVMGELF
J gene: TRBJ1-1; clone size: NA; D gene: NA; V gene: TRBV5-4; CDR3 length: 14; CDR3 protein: ASSLDLVQENTEAF
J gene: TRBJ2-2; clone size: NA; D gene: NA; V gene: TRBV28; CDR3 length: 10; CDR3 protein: ASSSITGELF
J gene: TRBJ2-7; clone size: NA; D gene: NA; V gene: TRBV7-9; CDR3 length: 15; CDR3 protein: ASRASGDTGATYEQY
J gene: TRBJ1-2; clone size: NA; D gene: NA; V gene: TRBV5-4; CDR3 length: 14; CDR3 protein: ASSLAGVEGSYGYT
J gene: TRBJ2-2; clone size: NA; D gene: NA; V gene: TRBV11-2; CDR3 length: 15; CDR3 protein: ASSLAYRGTGTGELF
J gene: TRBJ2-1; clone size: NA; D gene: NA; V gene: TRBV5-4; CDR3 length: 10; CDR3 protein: ASSEVLGEQF
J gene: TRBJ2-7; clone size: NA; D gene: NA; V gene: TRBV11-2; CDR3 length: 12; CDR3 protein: ASSLGTNYYEQY
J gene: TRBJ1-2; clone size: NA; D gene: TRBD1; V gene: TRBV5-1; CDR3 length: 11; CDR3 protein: ASSLGQGDGYT
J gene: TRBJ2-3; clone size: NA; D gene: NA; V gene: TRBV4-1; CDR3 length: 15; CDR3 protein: ASSHPATGDGTDTQY
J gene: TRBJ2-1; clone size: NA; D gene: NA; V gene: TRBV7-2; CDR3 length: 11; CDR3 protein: ASREFSRNEQF
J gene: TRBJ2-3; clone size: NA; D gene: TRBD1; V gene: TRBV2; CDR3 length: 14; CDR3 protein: ASKPNWGTATDTQY
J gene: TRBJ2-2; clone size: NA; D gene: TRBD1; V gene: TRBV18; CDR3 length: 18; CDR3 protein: ASSPPWDRGFRPNPGELF
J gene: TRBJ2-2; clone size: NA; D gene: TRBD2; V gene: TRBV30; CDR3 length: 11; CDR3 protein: AWSGGSGRELF
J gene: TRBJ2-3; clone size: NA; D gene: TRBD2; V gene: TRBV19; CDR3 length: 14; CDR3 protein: ASSISGRSSTDTQY
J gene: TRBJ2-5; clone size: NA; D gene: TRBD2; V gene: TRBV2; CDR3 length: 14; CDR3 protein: ASSSFSSGSMETQY
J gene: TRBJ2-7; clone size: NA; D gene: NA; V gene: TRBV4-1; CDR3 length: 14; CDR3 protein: ASSQDLGGRLIEQY
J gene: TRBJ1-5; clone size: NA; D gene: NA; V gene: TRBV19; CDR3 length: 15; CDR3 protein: ASSISFVRQRNQPQH
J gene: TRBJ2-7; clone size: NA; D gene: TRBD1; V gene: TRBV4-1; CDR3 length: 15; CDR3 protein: ASSQEDPEQGPYEQY
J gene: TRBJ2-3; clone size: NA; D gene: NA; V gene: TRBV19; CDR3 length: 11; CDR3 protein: ASSRQSTDTQY
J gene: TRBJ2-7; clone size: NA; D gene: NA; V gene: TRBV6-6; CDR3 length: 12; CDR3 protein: ASSYSGHPYEQY
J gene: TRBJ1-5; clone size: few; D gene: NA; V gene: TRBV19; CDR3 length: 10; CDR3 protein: ASSPHNQPQH
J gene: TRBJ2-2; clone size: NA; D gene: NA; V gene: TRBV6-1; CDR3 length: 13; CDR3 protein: ASSGETMNTGELF
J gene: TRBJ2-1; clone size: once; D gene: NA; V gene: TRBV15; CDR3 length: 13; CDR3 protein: ATSRGATVYNEQF